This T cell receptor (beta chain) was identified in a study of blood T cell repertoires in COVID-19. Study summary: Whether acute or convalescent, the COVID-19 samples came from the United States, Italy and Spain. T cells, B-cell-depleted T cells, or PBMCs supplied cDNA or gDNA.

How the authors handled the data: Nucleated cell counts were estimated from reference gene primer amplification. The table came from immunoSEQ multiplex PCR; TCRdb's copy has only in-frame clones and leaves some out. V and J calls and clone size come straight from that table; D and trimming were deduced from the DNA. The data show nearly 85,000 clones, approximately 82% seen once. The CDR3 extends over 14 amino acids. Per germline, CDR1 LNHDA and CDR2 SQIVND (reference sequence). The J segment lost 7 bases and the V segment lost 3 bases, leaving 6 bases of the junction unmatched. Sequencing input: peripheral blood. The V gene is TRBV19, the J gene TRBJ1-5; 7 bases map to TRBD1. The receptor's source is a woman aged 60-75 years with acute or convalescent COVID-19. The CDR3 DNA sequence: TGTGCCAGTAGTATTTCAGGGGGGAAACAGCCCCAGCATTTT. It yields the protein CASSISGGKQPQHF.